The subject of this entry is one T cell receptor (beta chain). The data derive from a study of blood T cell repertoires in COVID-19. This table comes from immunoSEQ multiplex PCR, and its TCRdb copy is limited to in-frame clones, with some not included. The table records 130,000 or so clones, about 89% of them present only once. Trimming cost V 4 bases and J 7 bases, with 17 bases left between them. The CDR3 totals 14 residues. Germline lookup yields CDR1 SQVTM and CDR2 ANQGSEA. This chain joins TRBV29-1 and TRBJ2-1, with a tentative D call TRBD2 (6 bases). This TCR was sampled from a man aged 50 to 59 with active or convalescent COVID-19. What was sequenced was peripheral blood. CDR3 loop: CSVVGAGMGNEQFF. The CDR3 region has the DNA TGCAGCGTTGTCGGCGCGGGAATGGGAAATGAGCAGTTCTTC.